The next 23 T cell receptor beta chains were all read from a single sample in a study of cytomegalovirus exposure and HLA in healthy donors. The PCR used 60 Vbeta and 13 Jbeta primers. The protocol was immunoSEQ multiplex PCR, while the TCRdb copy is restricted to in-frame clones and leaves out a portion. Of some 120,000 clones in the sample, 74% were seen once. The material sequenced was PBMCs. All receptors come from a woman in her 50s in good health and CMV-seropositive.

The CDR3 DNA reads TGCGCCAGCAGCCGCGGGGGGGTTCCTCCTCCCGAGCAGTACTTC. Its protein product is CASSRGGVPPPEQYF. The gene calls are TRBV4-3 and TRBJ2-7; 9 bases are a match to TRBD2. J lost 6 bases, V lost 4 bases, and 10 bases had no gene match. Germline values: CDR1 LGHNA, CDR2 YSLEER. The CDR3 has 15 amino acids.

This clone was detected a few times. The chain is built from TRBV5-8 and TRBJ1-2; D remains ambiguous. CDR1 and CDR2 (germline): SGHTS, YDEGEE. The CDR3 has 13 amino acids. Trimming pared 4 bases from V and 7 bases from J, leaving 14 bases between. The CDR3 DNA reads as TGTGCCAGCAGCCCGGACGGAGGAGGTGGCTACACCTTC. This translates into CASSPDGGGGYTF. Drawing the rest from reference TRBV5-8 and TRBJ1-2, the complete variable domain is EAGVTQSPTHLIKTRGQQATLRCSPISGHTSVYWYQQALGLGLQFLLWYDEGEERNRGNFPPRFSGRQFPNYSSELNVNALELEDSALYLCASSPDGGGGYTFGSGTRLTVV.

The CDR3 DNA reads as TGTGCCAGCACCCCGGAGCCTTTGGGTTCACCCCTCCACTTT. Its translation: CASTPEPLGSPLHF. The chain couples TRBV6-1 to TRBJ1-6; unclear D gene. The CDR3 extends over 14 amino acids. Germline loops: CDR1 MNHNS, CDR2 SASEGT. Trimming removed 7 bases at V and 9 bases at J, with 16 bases between.

The genes are TRBV6-5 and TRBJ1-2; weak D call: TRBD1 (6 bases). V was trimmed by 8 bases and J by 4 bases, leaving 14 bases between them. Germline V lookup: CDR1 MNHEY, CDR2 SVGAGI. CDR3 length: 13 residues. The CDR3 loop is CASSNGQSYGYTF. Written as DNA, the CDR3 is TGTGCCAGCTCAAACGGACAGTCCTATGGCTACACCTTC.

This rearrangement joins TRBV4-3 to TRBJ2-3; 8 positions match TRBD2. The junction had 5 bases not matched to a gene; V was cut back by 1 base and J by 5 bases. CDR3 size: 15 residues. Per germline, CDR1 LGHNA and CDR2 YSLEER. CDR3 residues: CASSQGGLGGDTQYF. The CDR3 region has the DNA TGCGCCAGCAGCCAAGGGGGACTAGGAGGAGATACGCAGTATTTT.

The genes are TRBV30 and TRBJ1-2; D is ambiguous. The CDR3 contains 13 residues. CDR1 is GTSNPN, CDR2 SVGIG, per germline (reference sequence). Trimming removed 2 bases from V and 0 bases from J, with 7 bases in between. This CDR3 is CAWSLGPNYGYTF. CDR3 DNA sequence: TGTGCCTGGAGTCTGGGCCCTAACTATGGCTACACCTTC.

The rearrangement uses TRBV5-1 and TRBJ1-1; a weak D match, TRBD1 (5 bases). V shed 4 bases and J shed 5 bases, with 12 bases lying between them. Germline CDR1 reads SGHRS; CDR2 reads YFSETQ. CDR3 length: 13 amino acids. The CDR3 region is CASSPGMGTEAFF. CDR3 nucleotide sequence: TGCGCCAGCAGCCCAGGGATGGGTACTGAAGCTTTCTTT.

This sequence joins TRBV7-8 and TRBJ2-7; 11 bases line up with TRBD1. Germline CDR1 is SGHVS and CDR2 is FQNEAQ. This CDR3 contains 16 residues. The junction had 11 bases not matched to a gene; V was cut back by 5 bases and J by 5 bases. CDR3 protein: CASSPLRTGQGDEQYF. In nucleotides, the CDR3 is TGTGCCAGCAGCCCCCTTCGAACGGGACAGGGGGACGAGCAGTACTTC.

CDR3 sequence: CATRDSSGNTIYF. In DNA form, the CDR3 reads TGTGCCACCCGGGACAGTTCTGGAAACACCATATATTTT. The J gene is TRBJ1-3, the V gene TRBV6-1; TRBD1 matches at 7 bases. The CDR3 covers 13 residues. Germline V lookup: CDR1 MNHNS, CDR2 SASEGT. V shed 10 bases, J shed 1 base, and the junction held 4 bases outside the gene matches.

The chain has TRBV19 and TRBJ1-5; 7 nucleotides agree with TRBD1. Germline CDR1 LNHDA, CDR2 SQIVND (reference sequence). Trimming took 10 bases from V and 4 from J; bases not matched to a gene: 7. The CDR3 is 13 residues long. In nucleotides, the CDR3 is TGTGCCACGGGACAGATCCGAAATCAGCCCCAGCATTTT. The encoded protein is CATGQIRNQPQHF.

This chain joins TRBV5-1 and TRBJ1-2; 7 nucleotides agree with TRBD1. V lost 0 bases and J lost 5; bases outside the gene matches: 4. Germline CDR1 is SGHRS and CDR2 is YFSETQ. The CDR3 is 14 amino acids. The CDR3 nucleotides read TGCGCCAGCAGCTTGGGGGCAGGGGGATATGGCTACACCTTC. Encoded protein: CASSLGAGGYGYTF.

The chain has TRBV28 and TRBJ2-5; D might be TRBD2 (5 bases). From germline, CDR1 is MDHEN and CDR2 SYDVKM. This CDR3 contains 16 residues. V was pared by 8 bases and J by 4 bases, with 23 bases between. CDR3 protein: CASAGSGPARRETQYF. The DNA of the CDR3 is TGTGCCAGCGCGGGCAGCGGCCCCGCGCGGCGAGAGACCCAGTACTTC.

Note on this clone: At one boundary the junction diverges from the germline segment, which might be a read error. The chain has TRBV5-1 and TRBJ2-7; D possibly corresponds to TRBD2 (6 bases). This CDR3 is built from 15 residues. Germline V gene lookup returns CDR1 SGHRS and CDR2 YFSETQ. CDR3 residues: CPSSFGGLETVEQYF. CDR3 DNA: TGCCCCAGCAGCTTCGGGGGATTGGAGACAGTCGAGCAGTACTTC.

V is TRBV6-1 and J is TRBJ1-1; D is ambiguous. Per germline, CDR1 MNHNS and CDR2 SASEGT. The germline V and J ends were trimmed by 2 bases and 0 bases, with 10 bases remaining between them. This CDR3 spans 15 amino acids. CDR3 DNA: TGTGCCAGCAGTGAACTTGTGGGCATGAACACTGAAGCTTTCTTT. This codes for CASSELVGMNTEAFF.

CDR3 in amino acids: CASKTGVSRALNEQFF. In nucleotides, the CDR3 is TGTGCCAGCAAGACAGGGGTGTCGCGGGCTCTCAATGAGCAGTTCTTC. The rearrangement links TRBV2 to TRBJ2-1, with TRBD1 identical over 8 bases. V lost 7 bases to trimming and J lost 6 bases; unmatched junction nucleotides: 14. Germline V gives CDR1 SNHLY, CDR2 FYNNEI. The CDR3 length is 16 residues.

The genes are TRBV4-3 and TRBJ2-7; D unclear. The CDR3 has 12 amino acids. Looked up from germline, CDR1 is LGHNA and CDR2 is YSLEER. Trimming pared 1 base from V and 4 bases from J, leaving 5 bases between. CDR3 DNA: TGCGCCAGCAGCCAAGTCGGGTACGAGCAGTACTTC. It specifies CASSQVGYEQYF.

The V call is TRBV6-4, the J call TRBJ1-1, with 7 positions matching TRBD1. The trim removed 6 bases at V and 4 bases at J, leaving 5 bases unmatched. CDR3 length equals 13 residues. Per the germline V gene, CDR1 is MRHNA and CDR2 is SNTAGT. The CDR3 DNA reads TGTGCCAGCAGCCCGACAGGGACCACTGAAGCTTTCTTT. This codes for CASSPTGTTEAFF.

This clone showed up just a few times. This sequence joins TRBV5-1 and TRBJ1-6; 7 positions match TRBD1. Losses at the gene ends were 3 bases for V and 2 bases for J; bases not matched to a gene: 2. This CDR3 has 15 amino acids. CDR1 SGHRS and CDR2 YFSETQ come from the germline V gene. CDR3 residues: CASSSTGAYNSPLHF. In DNA form, the CDR3 reads TGCGCCAGCAGCTCAACAGGGGCCTATAATTCACCCCTCCACTTT.

The chain recombines TRBV9 with TRBJ1-1; 7 nucleotides line up with TRBD1. The trim removed 4 bases at V and 0 bases at J, leaving 6 bases unmatched. The CDR3 extends over 15 amino acids. Germline V gives CDR1 SGDLS, CDR2 YYNGEE. The CDR3 bases are TGTGCCAGCAGCACCCGGGACAGCATGAACACTGAAGCTTTCTTT. Protein product: CASSTRDSMNTEAFF.

This clone has more than one count but fewer than ten. V usage is TRBV4-2 and J usage is TRBJ2-7; 7 bases are a match to TRBD2. Unmatched junction bases numbered 10, after V lost 0 bases and J lost 2 bases. Germline V lookup: CDR1 LGHNA, CDR2 YNFKEQ. The CDR3 has 17 amino acids. The CDR3 region is CASSQDLGAGRPYEQYF. The CDR3 nucleotides are TGTGCCAGCAGCCAAGATCTTGGAGCGGGGCGCCCCTACGAGCAGTACTTC.

The V and J genes are TRBV4-1 and TRBJ2-2, with TRBD1 identical over 7 bases. With V trimmed by 0 bases and J by 4 bases, 14 bases remained unmatched. The CDR3 extends over 19 amino acids. Germline V gives CDR1 MGHRA, CDR2 YSYEKL. The CDR3 region is CASSQDPRGTGVGTGELFF. The DNA of the CDR3 is TGCGCCAGCAGCCAAGATCCTCGGGGTACAGGGGTTGGCACCGGGGAGCTGTTTTTT.

The CDR3 coding sequence is TGTGCCAGCAGCTCAGGGGGGCGCTCTGGAAACACCATATATTTT. The encoded protein is CASSSGGRSGNTIYF. The rearrangement uses TRBV5-4 and TRBJ1-3, with 7 bases identical to TRBD1. In germline, CDR1 is SGHNT, CDR2 YYREEE (reference sequence). V trimming: 3 bases; J trimming: 0 bases; junction bases outside the gene matches: 3. The length of the CDR3 is 15 residues.

V is TRBV4-2 and J is TRBJ1-2; D not certain. Between the trimmed V and J ends, which lost 3 bases and 2 bases, there was a span of 16 bases. CDR3 length: 16 amino acids. The germline gives CDR1 LGHNA, CDR2 YNFKEQ. The CDR3 DNA is TGTGCCAGCAGCCAGTCGGGCGGGGATCCAAACTATGGCTACACCTTC. Its translation: CASSQSGGDPNYGYTF.